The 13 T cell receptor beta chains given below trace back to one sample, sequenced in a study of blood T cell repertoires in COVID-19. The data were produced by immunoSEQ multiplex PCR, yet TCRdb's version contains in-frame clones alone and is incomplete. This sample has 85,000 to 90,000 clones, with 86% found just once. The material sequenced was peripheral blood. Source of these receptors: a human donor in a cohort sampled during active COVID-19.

CDR3 in amino acids: CASSSLGGRNEQFF. CDR3 sequence (DNA): TGTGCCAGCAGCTCCCTCGGGGGGAGGAATGAGCAGTTCTTC. The genes are TRBV11-2 and TRBJ2-1; 7 nucleotides agree with TRBD2. Germline CDR1 and CDR2: SGHAT and FQNNGV. This CDR3 spans 14 amino acids. With V trimmed by 4 bases and J by 7 bases, 7 bases remained unmatched.

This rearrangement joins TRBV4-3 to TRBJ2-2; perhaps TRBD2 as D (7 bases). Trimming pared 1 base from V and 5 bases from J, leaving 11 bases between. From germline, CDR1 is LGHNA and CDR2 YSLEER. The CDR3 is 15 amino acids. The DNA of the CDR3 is TGCGCCAGCAGCCAAGTGGGGGGGGCGACCGGGGAGCTGTTTTTT. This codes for CASSQVGGATGELFF.

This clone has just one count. The CDR3 coding sequence is TGTGCCAGCAGTGCGGGACAGCTGATCGACTACGAGCAGTACTTC. This translates into CASSAGQLIDYEQYF. This sequence joins TRBV2 and TRBJ2-7; TRBD1 aligns across 7 bases. Germline V gene sequence: CDR1 SNHLY, CDR2 FYNNEI. This CDR3 is 15 amino acids long. V trimming: 4 bases; J trimming: 3 bases; junction bases outside the gene matches: 9.

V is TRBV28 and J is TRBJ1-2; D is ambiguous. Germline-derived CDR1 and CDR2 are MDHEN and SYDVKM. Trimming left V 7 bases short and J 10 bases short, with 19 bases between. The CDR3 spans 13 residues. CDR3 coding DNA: TGTGCCAGCATCGACACTGGATCTAGCGACTACACCTTC. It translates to CASIDTGSSDYTF.

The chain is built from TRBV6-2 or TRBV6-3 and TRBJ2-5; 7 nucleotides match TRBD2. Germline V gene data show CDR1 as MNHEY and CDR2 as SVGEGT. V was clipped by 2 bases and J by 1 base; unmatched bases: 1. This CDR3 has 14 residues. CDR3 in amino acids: CASSYTGGQETQYF. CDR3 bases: TGTGCCAGCAGTTACACGGGGGGCCAAGAGACCCAGTACTTC.

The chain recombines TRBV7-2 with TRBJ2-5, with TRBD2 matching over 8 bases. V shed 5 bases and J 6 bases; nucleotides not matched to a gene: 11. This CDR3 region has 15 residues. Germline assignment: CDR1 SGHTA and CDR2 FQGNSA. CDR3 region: CASSPRPGGHQTQYF. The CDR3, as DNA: TGTGCCAGCAGCCCTAGGCCGGGGGGGCACCAGACCCAGTACTTC.

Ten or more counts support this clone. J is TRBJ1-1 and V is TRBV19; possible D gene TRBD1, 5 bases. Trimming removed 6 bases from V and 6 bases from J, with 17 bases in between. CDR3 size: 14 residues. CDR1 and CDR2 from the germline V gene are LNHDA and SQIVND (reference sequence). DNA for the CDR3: TGTGCCAGTAGAAATCAGGGAGGTCGGCCTGAAGCTTTCTTT. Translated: CASRNQGGRPEAFF.

The CDR3 here is CASSLVRSGGISYEQYF. The CDR3 DNA reads TGTGCCAGCAGCTTGGTGAGGAGCGGGGGGATCTCCTACGAGCAGTACTTC. J is TRBJ2-7 and V is TRBV5-4; 9 bases are a match to TRBD2. Germline V CDR1 and CDR2: SGHNT, YYREEE (reference sequence). V lost 0 bases and J lost 0; bases outside the gene matches: 7. This CDR3 has 17 residues.

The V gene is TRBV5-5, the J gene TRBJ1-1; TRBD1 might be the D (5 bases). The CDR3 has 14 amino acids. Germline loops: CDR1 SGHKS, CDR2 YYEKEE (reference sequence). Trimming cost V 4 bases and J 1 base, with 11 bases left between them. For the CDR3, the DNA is TGTGCCAGCAGCCCACGGAGGGGGAACACTGAAGCTTTCTTT. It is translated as CASSPRRGNTEAFF. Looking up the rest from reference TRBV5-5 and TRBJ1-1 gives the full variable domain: DAGVTQSPTHLIKTRGQQVTLRCSPISGHKSVSWYQQVLGQGPQFIFQYYEKEERGRGNFPDRFSARQFPNYSSELNVNALLLGDSALYLCASSPRRGNTEAFFGQGTRLTVV.

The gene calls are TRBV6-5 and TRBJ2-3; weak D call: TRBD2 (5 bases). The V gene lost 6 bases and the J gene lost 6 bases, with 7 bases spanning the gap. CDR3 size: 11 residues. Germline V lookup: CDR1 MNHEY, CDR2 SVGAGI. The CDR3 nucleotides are TGTGCCAGCAGGACTATGGATACGCAGTATTTT. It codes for CASRTMDTQYF.

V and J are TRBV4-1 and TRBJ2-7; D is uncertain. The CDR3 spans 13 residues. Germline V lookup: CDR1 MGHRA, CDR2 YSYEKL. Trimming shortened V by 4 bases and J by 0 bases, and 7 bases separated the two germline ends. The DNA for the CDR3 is TGCGCCAGCAGCCCTACGAGCTCCTACGAGCAGTACTTC. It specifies CASSPTSSYEQYF.

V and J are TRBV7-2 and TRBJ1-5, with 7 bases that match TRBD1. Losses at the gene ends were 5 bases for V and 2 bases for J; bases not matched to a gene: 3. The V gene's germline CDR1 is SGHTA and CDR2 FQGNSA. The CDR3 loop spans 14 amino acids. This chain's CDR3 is CASSPGQGNQPQHF. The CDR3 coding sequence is TGTGCCAGCAGCCCAGGACAGGGCAATCAGCCCCAGCATTTT.

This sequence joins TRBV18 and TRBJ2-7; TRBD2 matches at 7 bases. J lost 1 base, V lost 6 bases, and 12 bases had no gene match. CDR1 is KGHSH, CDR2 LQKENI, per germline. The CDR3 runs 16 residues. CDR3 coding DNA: TGTGCCAGCTCCCCCTTTGGGAGCGGGGCTTCCTACGAGCAGTACTTC. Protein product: CASSPFGSGASYEQYF.